This T cell receptor (beta chain) was sequenced for a study of T-cell reconstitution after alpha-beta-depleted transplantation in children (dated by TCRdb to about 2016). A note on the overall study: T-cell immune reconstitution after TCRalphabeta/CD19-depleted allogeneic hematopoietic cell transplantation in children was quantitatively tracked in the study by means of TCR repertoire profiling.

Worth noting for this clonotype: There is no known antigen for this receptor. No much larger clone is present one base from it, and per-base qualities are unavailable.

Library generation was performed with PCR. These reads were obtained on an Illumina HiSeq 2500. TCR library preparation used molecular barcoding, with unique molecular identifiers applied to normalize quantification of the TCRbeta repertoire. TCRdb trimmed the raw reads at Q25, called clones with MiXCR and kept productive beta chains. CDR3 protein duplicates are merged, each entry listing the most common genes and DNA. This sample holds hundreds of thousands of distinct CDR3 sequences; around 18% were observed only once. Jointly, the top ten make up 3.3% of the sample. Including the terminal cysteine and phenylalanine, the CDR3 comprises 14 residues. Only the CDR3 DNA is retained, 42 bases long and in frame from the first base. From the germline V gene (reference sequence), CDR1 is MNHEY and CDR2 is SMNVEV. Relative to germline, V is missing 2 bases and J is missing 3 bases, with 4 bases of the junction outside any gene match.

The V gene is TRBV27 and the J gene is TRBJ2-7; 7 central nucleotides agree with TRBD2. Sequences were derived from PBMCs from the stem cell graft donor, sampled from the stem cell graft. The receptor was derived from a human donor who donated a stem cell graft to a child with acute lymphoblastic leukemia. DNA sequence: TGTGCCAGCAGTTTAGTGGGGGGGTACTACGAGCAGTACTTC. Its product reads: CASSLVGGYYEQYF.